The entry that follows covers one T cell receptor (beta chain) sequence. Clones were read by immunoSEQ multiplex PCR, and TCRdb kept only the in-frame ones, dropping some. The sample holds some 140,000 clones, more than 75% seen once. These data originate in a study of blood T cell repertoires in COVID-19. The overall study: PBMCs, B-cell-depleted T cells, or T cells were the source of the cDNA or gDNA that made up the material.

V was cut by 6 bases and J by 0 bases, with 13 bases left in between. This CDR3 region has 15 residues. From germline, CDR1 is LNHDA and CDR2 SQIVND (reference sequence). The genes are TRBV19 and TRBJ2-3, with a possible D match to TRBD2 (5 bases). This TCR derives from a woman aged 45 to 65 who had recovered from COVID-19. Sequencing input: peripheral blood. For the CDR3, the DNA is TGTGCCAGTAGGGAACGGGGTACTAGCACAGATACGCAGTATTTT. Amino acids: CASRERGTSTDTQYF.